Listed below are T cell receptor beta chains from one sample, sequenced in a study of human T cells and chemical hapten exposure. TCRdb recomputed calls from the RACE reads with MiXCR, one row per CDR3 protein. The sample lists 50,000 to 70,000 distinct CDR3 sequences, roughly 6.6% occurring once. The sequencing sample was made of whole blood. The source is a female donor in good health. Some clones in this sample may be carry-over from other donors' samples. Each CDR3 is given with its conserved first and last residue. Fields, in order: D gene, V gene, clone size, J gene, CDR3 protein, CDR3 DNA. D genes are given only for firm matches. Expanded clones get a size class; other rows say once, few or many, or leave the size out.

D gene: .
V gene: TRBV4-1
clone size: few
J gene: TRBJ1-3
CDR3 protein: CASSQEWGSGNTIYF
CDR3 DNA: TGCGCCAGCAGCCAAGAGTGGGGCTCTGGAAACACCATATATTTT

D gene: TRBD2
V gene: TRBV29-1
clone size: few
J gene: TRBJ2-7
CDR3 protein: CSVNTGTSGPYEQYF
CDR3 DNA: TGCAGCGTTAATACCGGGACTAGCGGCCCCTACGAGCAGTACTTC

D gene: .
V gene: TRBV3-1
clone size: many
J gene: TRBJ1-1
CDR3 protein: CASSQPGLNTEAFF
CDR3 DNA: TGTGCCAGCAGCCAACCAGGGCTGAACACTGAAGCTTTCTTT

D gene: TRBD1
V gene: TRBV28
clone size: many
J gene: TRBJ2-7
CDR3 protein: CASSGGQGSSYEQYF
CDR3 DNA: TGTGCCAGCAGTGGGGGACAGGGAAGCTCCTACGAGCAGTACTTC

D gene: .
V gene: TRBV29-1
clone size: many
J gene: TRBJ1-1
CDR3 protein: CSVEEGMGTEAFF
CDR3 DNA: TGCAGCGTTGAAGAGGGTATGGGCACTGAAGCTTTCTTT

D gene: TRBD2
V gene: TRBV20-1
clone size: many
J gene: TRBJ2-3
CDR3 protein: CSGELAGGPDTQYF
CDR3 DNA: TGCAGTGGGGAGCTAGCGGGAGGGCCAGATACGCAGTATTTT

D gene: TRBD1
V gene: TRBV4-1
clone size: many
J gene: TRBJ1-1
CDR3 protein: CASSQLQGAAFF
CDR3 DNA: TGCGCCAGCAGCCAACTACAGGGGGCTGCTTTCTTT

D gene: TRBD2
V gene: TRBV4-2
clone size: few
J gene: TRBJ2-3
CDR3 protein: CASSQATSEITDTQYF
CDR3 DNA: TGTGCCAGCAGCCAGGCGACTAGCGAGATCACAGATACGCAGTATTTT

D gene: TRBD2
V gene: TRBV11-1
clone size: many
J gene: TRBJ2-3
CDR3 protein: CASSLAGGPADTQYF
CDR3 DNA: TGTGCCAGCAGCTTAGCGGGAGGGCCGGCAGATACGCAGTATTTT

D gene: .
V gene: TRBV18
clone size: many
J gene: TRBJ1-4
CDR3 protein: CASSPTLGEGKLFF
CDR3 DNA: TGTGCCAGCTCACCGACATTAGGAGAGGGAAAACTGTTTTTT

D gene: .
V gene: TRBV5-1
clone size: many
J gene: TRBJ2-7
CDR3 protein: CASSPPDSPYEQYF
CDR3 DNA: TGCGCCAGCAGCCCACCCGACAGCCCCTACGAGCAGTACTTC

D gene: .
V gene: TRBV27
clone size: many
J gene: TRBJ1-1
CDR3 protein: CASSGHKNTEAFF
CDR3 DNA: TGTGCCAGCAGTGGACATAAAAACACTGAAGCTTTCTTT

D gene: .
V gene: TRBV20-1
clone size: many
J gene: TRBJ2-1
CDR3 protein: CSAGGGADRGWDEQFF
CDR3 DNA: TGCAGTGCGGGAGGGGGGGCAGATCGGGGATGGGATGAGCAGTTCTTC

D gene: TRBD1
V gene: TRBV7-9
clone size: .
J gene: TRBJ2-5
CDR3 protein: CASSDREETQYF
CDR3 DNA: TGTGCCAGCAGCGACAGGGAGGAGACCCAGTACTTC

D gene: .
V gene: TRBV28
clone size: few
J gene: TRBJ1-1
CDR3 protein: CASSRGSEAFF
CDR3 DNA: TGTGCCAGCAGTAGGGGGTCGGAAGCTTTCTTT

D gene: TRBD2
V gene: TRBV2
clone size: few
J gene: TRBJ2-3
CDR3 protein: CASSDSGTSTDTQYF
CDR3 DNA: TGTGCCAGCAGTGATAGCGGGACTAGCACAGATACGCAGTATTTT

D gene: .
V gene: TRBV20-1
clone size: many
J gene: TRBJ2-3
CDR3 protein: CSARDIVRWLLTDTQYF
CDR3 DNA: TGCAGTGCTAGAGATATTGTACGGTGGCTTCTCACAGATACGCAGTATTTT

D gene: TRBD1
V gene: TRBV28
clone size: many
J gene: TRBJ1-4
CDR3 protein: CASSLGGTGSEKLFF
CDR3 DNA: TGTGCCAGCAGTCTAGGAGGGACAGGGTCAGAAAAACTGTTTTTT

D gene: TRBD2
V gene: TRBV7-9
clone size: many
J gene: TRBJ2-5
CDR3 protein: CASSLLGDSGSIKTQYF
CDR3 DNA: TGTGCCAGCAGCTTACTCGGTGATAGCGGGAGTATAAAGACCCAGTACTTC

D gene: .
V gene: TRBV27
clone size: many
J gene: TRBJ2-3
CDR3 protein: CASSGSTDTQYF
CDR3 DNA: TGTGCCAGCAGTGGAAGCACAGATACGCAGTATTTT

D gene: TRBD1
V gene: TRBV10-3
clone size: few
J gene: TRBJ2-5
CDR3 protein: CAISDTDRPNQETQYF
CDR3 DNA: TGTGCCATCAGTGACACGGACAGGCCGAATCAAGAGACCCAGTACTTC

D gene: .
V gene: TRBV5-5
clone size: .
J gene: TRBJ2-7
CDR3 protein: CASSLAVDRDEQYF
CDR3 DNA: TGTGCCAGCAGCTTGGCGGTAGACCGGGACGAGCAGTACTTC

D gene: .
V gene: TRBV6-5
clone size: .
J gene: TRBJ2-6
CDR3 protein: CASSQGGYGANVLTF
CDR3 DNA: TGTGCCAGCAGTCAGGGGGGGTATGGGGCCAACGTCCTGACTTTC

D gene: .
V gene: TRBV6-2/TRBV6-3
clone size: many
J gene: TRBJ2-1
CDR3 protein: CASSPISRSEQFF
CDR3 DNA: TGTGCCAGCAGTCCTATATCGAGGAGTGAGCAGTTCTTC

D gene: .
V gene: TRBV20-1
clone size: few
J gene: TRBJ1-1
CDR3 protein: CSARGSTEAFF
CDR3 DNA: TGCAGTGCTAGAGGGTCCACTGAAGCTTTCTTT

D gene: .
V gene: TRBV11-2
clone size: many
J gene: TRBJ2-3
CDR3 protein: CASSPTTRGAWTDTQYF
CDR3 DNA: TGTGCCAGCAGCCCAACGACACGGGGGGCCTGGACAGATACGCAGTATTTT

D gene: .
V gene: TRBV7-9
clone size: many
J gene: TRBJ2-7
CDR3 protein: CASSPGVASSYEQYF
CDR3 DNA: TGTGCCAGCAGCCCCGGGGTAGCATCCTCCTACGAGCAGTACTTC

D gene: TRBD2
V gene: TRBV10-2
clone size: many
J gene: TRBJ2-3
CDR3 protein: CASSEVSGRTDTQYF
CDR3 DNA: TGCGCCAGCAGTGAGGTGAGCGGGAGAACAGATACGCAGTATTTT

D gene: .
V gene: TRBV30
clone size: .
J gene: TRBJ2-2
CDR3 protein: CAWSNKKDGELFF
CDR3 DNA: TGTGCCTGGAGTAATAAGAAGGACGGGGAGCTGTTTTTT

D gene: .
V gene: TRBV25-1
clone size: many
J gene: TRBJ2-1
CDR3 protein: CASSVGGEQFF
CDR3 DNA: TGTGCCAGCAGTGTGGGGGGAGAGCAGTTCTTC

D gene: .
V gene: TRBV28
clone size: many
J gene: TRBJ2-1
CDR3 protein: CASQQGGDEQFF
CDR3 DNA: TGTGCCAGCCAACAAGGAGGCGATGAGCAGTTCTTC

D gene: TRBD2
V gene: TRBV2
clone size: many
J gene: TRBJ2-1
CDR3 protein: CASSSGTSGDNEQFF
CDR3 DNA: TGTGCCAGCAGTTCCGGGACTAGCGGAGACAATGAGCAGTTCTTC

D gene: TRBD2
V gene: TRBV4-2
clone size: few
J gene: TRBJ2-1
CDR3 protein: CASSQDSGSSYNEQFF
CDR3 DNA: TGTGCCAGCAGCCAAGATAGCGGGAGCTCCTACAATGAGCAGTTCTTC

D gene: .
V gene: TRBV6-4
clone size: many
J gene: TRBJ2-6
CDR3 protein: CASSDSMVSGANVLTF
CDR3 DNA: TGTGCCAGCAGTGACTCGATGGTCTCTGGGGCCAACGTCCTGACTTTC

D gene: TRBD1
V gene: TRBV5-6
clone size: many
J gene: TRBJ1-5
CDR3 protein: CASSLYGDSEEQPQHF
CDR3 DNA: TGTGCCAGCAGCCTCTATGGGGACAGCGAGGAGCAGCCCCAGCATTTT

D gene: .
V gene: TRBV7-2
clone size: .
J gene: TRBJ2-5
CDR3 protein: CASSLGLPSQETQYF
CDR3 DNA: TGTGCCAGCAGCTTAGGGTTGCCTAGCCAAGAGACCCAGTACTTC

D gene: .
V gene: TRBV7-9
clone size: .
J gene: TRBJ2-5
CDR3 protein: CASSWKETQYF
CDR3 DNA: TGTGCCAGCAGCTGGAAAGAGACCCAGTACTTC

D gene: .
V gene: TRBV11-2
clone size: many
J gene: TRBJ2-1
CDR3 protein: CASSLDLGNEQFF
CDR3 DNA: TGTGCCAGCAGCTTAGATCTAGGGAATGAGCAGTTCTTC

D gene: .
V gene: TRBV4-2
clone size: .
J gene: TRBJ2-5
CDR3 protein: CASSQGSDQETQYF
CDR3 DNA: TGTGCCAGCAGCCAAGGTAGCGATCAAGAGACCCAGTACTTC

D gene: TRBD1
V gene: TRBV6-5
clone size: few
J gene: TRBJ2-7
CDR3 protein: CASSSGQGGSYEQYF
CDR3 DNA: TGTGCCAGCAGTTCCGGACAGGGAGGTTCCTACGAGCAGTACTTC

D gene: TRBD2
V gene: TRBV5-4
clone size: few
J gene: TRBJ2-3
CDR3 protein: CASSLKGGRPSTDTQYF
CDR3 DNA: TGTGCCAGCAGCTTGAAAGGCGGGAGGCCTAGCACAGATACGCAGTATTTT

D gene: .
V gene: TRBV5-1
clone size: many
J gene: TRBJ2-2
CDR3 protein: CASSPGPNTGELFF
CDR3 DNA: TGCGCCAGCAGCCCGGGGCCGAACACCGGGGAGCTGTTTTTT

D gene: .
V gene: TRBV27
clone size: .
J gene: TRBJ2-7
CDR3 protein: CASSTHQGPGEQYF
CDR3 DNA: TGTGCCAGCAGTACCCACCAGGGTCCGGGTGAGCAGTACTTC

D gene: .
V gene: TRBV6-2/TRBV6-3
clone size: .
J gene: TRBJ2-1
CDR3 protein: CASSYRGIYNEQFF
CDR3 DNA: TGTGCCAGCAGTTATCGCGGGATTTACAATGAGCAGTTCTTC

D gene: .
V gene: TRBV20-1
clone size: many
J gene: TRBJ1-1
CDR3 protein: CSARSQANTEAFF
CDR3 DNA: TGCAGTGCTAGGAGTCAGGCGAACACTGAAGCTTTCTTT